This T cell receptor (beta chain) was sequenced during a study of blood T cell repertoires in COVID-19. V was clipped by 4 bases and J by 11 bases, with 18 bases between them. This CDR3 spans 14 amino acids. The germline gives CDR1 GTSNPN, CDR2 SVGIG (reference sequence). As originally analysed: Amplifying reference gene primers gave estimates of nucleated cell counts. The method was immunoSEQ multiplex PCR; TCRdb's version includes in-frame clones alone and lacks a portion of them. V and J calls and clone size follow that table, whereas D and trimming were derived from the DNA. In the table there are over 200,000 clones, nearly 90% of which are singletons.

The sequenced sample was PBMCs or T cells enriched from blood (not recorded which). The chain recombines TRBV30 with TRBJ1-6; maybe TRBD1 (6 bases). The receptor was isolated from a man aged 25-45 years who had recovered from COVID-19. This CDR3 reads CAWMAGALGAPLHF. As DNA, the CDR3 is TGTGCCTGGATGGCAGGGGCCCTAGGGGCACCCCTCCACTTT.